The 6 T cell receptor beta chains given below trace back to one sample, sequenced in a study of T cells in narcolepsy. TCRdb's table, derived via immunoSEQ multiplex PCR, lists solely in-frame clones and lacks some. The table records roughly 11,000 clones, 90% to 95% of them present only once. Material for sequencing was CD45RA- memory CD4+ T cells from PBMCs. These receptors were collected from a human donor with narcolepsy.

The rearrangement links TRBV6-5 to TRBJ1-2; 11 nucleotides line up with TRBD1. The CDR3 is 14 residues long. Germline CDR1 MNHEY, CDR2 SVGAGI. V lost 6 bases, J lost 8 bases, and 8 bases stayed unmatched. CDR3 bases: TGTGCCAGCAGCCCCGGGACAGGGGGATGGGGCTACACCTTC. It encodes CASSPGTGGWGYTF.

This clone has a single count. Compared with germline, one end of the junction differs, possibly owing to a read error. The rearrangement joins TRBV7-7 to TRBJ2-2; D is uncertain. The length of the CDR3 is 13 residues. Germline V gene data show CDR1 as SSHAT and CDR2 as FNYEAQ (reference sequence). CDR3 in amino acids: CASSLRNTGELFF. In DNA, the CDR3 is TGTGCTAGCAGCTTAAGGAACACCGGGGAGCTGTTTTTT.

This chain links TRBV14 with TRBJ2-2; D is possibly TRBD1 (6 bases). The CDR3 consists of 15 residues. Germline V gene sequence: CDR1 SGHDN, CDR2 FVKESK. V gave up 5 bases and J gave up 6 bases, with 16 bases separating them. The CDR3 loop is CASSSHTGFPGELFF. CDR3 DNA: TGTGCCAGCAGCTCACATACAGGGTTTCCCGGGGAGCTGTTTTTT.

In this sample, this clone turned up a few times. V usage is TRBV5-4 and J usage is TRBJ1-1; D gene ambiguous. Trimming took off 0 bases at V and 1 base at J, with 13 bases between the two ends. Germline V CDR1 and CDR2: SGHNT, YYREEE (reference sequence). CDR3 length: 16 amino acids. Here the CDR3 DNA reads TGTGCCAGCAGCTTGGGGCGGGTCACAGCGAACACTGAAGCTTTCTTT. Protein sequence: CASSLGRVTANTEAFF. Complete variable domain (other parts from reference TRBV5-4 and TRBJ1-1): ETGVTQSPTHLIKTRGQQVTLRCSSQSGHNTVSWYQQALGQGPQFIFQYYREEENGRGNFPPRFSGLQFPNYSSELNVNALELDDSALYLCASSLGRVTANTEAFFGQGTRLTVV.

The J gene is TRBJ2-3, the V gene TRBV5-1; D remains ambiguous. Germline V gives CDR1 SGHRS, CDR2 YFSETQ. The CDR3 totals 11 residues. V gave up 3 bases and J gave up 2 bases, with 1 base separating them. CDR3 sequence (DNA): TGCGCCAGCAGCTCCACAGATACGCAGTATTTT. It encodes CASSSTDTQYF.

The rearrangement joins TRBV6-4 to TRBJ1-1; unclear D gene. The CDR3 contains 13 residues. Germline CDR1 reads MRHNA; CDR2 reads SNTAGT. Trimming stripped 2 bases from V and 1 base from J, with 5 bases between. The CDR3 DNA is TGTGCCAGCAGTGACGGGCGGAACACTGAAGCTTTCTTT. It is translated as CASSDGRNTEAFF.